The T cell receptor (beta chain) described here comes from a study of blood T cell repertoires in COVID-19. Study context: Acute-phase and convalescent COVID-19 samples originated in the United States, Italy and Spain. T cells, B-cell-depleted T cells, or PBMCs supplied cDNA or gDNA.

Sequenced by immunoSEQ multiplex PCR; TCRdb stores in-frame clones only, minus some. The profile covers roughly 250,000 clones, with about 89% appearing a single time and around 10% taken by the ten largest. The V segment lost 7 bases and the J segment 0 bases; nucleotides outside the gene matches: 4. The CDR3 runs 14 residues. Germline values: CDR1 MNHEY, CDR2 SVGAGI. Participant-given clinical history determined each cohort assignment. This sequence originates from a middle-aged man who had recovered from COVID-19. Material: PBMCs or T cells enriched from blood (not recorded which). The chain employs TRBV6-5 and TRBJ2-3; 7 bases align to TRBD1. This CDR3 is CASTPGQSTDTQYF. The CDR3 DNA is TGTGCCAGCACTCCGGGACAGAGCACAGATACGCAGTATTTT.